This T cell receptor (beta chain) was observed in a study of T cell repertoires in cytomegalovirus infection. The overall study: Both recently identified HLA-C-restricted and well-studied HLA-B-restricted CMV epitopes were used in the study. Indications of both CMV infection and matching HLA type were provided by public TCR beta signatures. Study-wide results and limits: CMV-specific TCR beta clonotypes restricted by HLA-C were the ones dominating the ex vivo response. CMV carriers with the relevant HLA were identified by cumulative public TCR beta family frequency.

TCRdb reprocessed the reads with MiXCR, giving one entry per CDR3 protein. The sample consists of around 750,000 distinct CDR3 sequences, around a third of them appearing once. This clonotype was picked up many times. Its target is not known. This CDR3 has 15 amino acids. Trimming left V 5 bases short and J 10 bases short, with 18 bases between. Germline assignment: CDR1 SGHVS and CDR2 FNYEAQ. V gene TRBV7-6 combines with J gene TRBJ1-6; a possible D gene is TRBD1 (6 bases). Material: cultured CD8+ T cells from PBMCs, obtained from culture after CMV antigen stimulation. The clonotype originates from a human donor in good health (CMV status not recorded). Some clones in this sample may be carry-over from other donors' samples. CDR3 sequence (DNA): TGTGCCAGCAGCCCCCGGGGGCAGGGGACCTCACCCCTCCACTTT. Protein product: CASSPRGQGTSPLHF.